These 5 T cell receptor beta chains were all obtained from the same sample, sequenced in a study of shared clonotypes between healthy human individuals (dated by TCRdb to between 2020 and 2021). Library prep was done by the immunoSEQ multiplex PCR assay. This immuneACCESS table, as held by TCRdb, lists in-frame sequences with V and J called but not all clones. Of the missing ones, under half trace to an unresolved V gene in checked studies; the others have no known cause. Here the sample has roughly 2 million clones; about 94% occur a single time. Jointly, the top ten make up around 1.1% of the sample. For the CD8 naive samples, CD45RO-negative cells were positively selected for CCR7, yielding a CD45RA+CCR7+ population from which TemRA cells were excluded. Material: naive CD8+ T cells sorted from blood. Interpreted using the paper, the cell subset or site label stands for: CD45RA+CCR7+. All receptors come from a man in his late teens or twenties in good health.

The chain combines TRBV5-6 with TRBJ2-7; tentative D call: TRBD2 (5 bases). Germline loops: CDR1 SGHDT, CDR2 YYEEEE. V lost 0 bases and J lost 2, with 6 bases in between. The CDR3 contains 13 residues. The CDR3 nucleotides read TGTGCCAGCAGCTTGGAGACTACCTACGAGCAGTACTTC. Its protein product is CASSLETTYEQYF.

The chain is built from TRBV19 and TRBJ2-3, with unresolved D. CDR1 and CDR2 from the germline V gene are LNHDA and SQIVND (reference sequence). Trimming pared 5 bases from V and 4 bases from J, leaving 10 bases between. This CDR3 comprises 13 residues. Here the CDR3 DNA reads TGTGCCAGTAGTTTTTGGACGGCAGATACGCAGTATTTT. Its translation: CASSFWTADTQYF.

This sequence joins TRBV7-9 and TRBJ1-1; 7 bases are shared with TRBD1. The CDR3 extends over 16 amino acids. Germline V CDR1 and CDR2: SEHNR, FQNEAQ (reference sequence). Trimming cost V 3 bases and J 4 bases; bases outside gene matches: 11. CDR3 region: CASSFPGGWEGTEAFF. The CDR3 DNA reads as TGTGCCAGCAGCTTCCCAGGGGGATGGGAGGGCACTGAAGCTTTCTTT.

The V call is TRBV9, the J call TRBJ2-1; TRBD2 matches 13 bases. This CDR3 comprises 19 residues. V lost 0 bases and J lost 8; bases outside the gene matches: 14. CDR1 is SGDLS, CDR2 YYNGEE, per germline. The DNA of the CDR3 is TGTGCCAGCAGCGTAGTCCCCCTTAGGACTAGCGGGAGCGTCGATGAGCAGTTCTTC. Translating gives CASSVVPLRTSGSVDEQFF.

This chain links TRBV4-3 with TRBJ2-7; a weak D match, TRBD2 (5 bases). The CDR3 is 14 residues long. The V end lost 0 bases, the J end lost 7 bases, and 13 bases lay between the germline ends. Germline-derived CDR1 and CDR2 are LGHNA and YSLEER. The CDR3 reads CASSQDRSGWEQYF. Written as DNA, the CDR3 is TGCGCCAGCAGCCAAGATCGATCGGGGTGGGAGCAGTACTTC.